Sequencing of this T cell receptor (beta chain) was carried out in a study of shared clonotypes between healthy human individuals. Regarding the study as a whole: It was anticipated that sequencing depth would influence how many clonotypes donors shared. Larger estimated richness was generally recorded for naive subsets relative to memory subsets.

The V gene's germline CDR1 is MNHEY and CDR2 SMNVEV (reference sequence). The V gene lost 3 bases and the J gene lost 1 base, with 3 bases spanning the gap. The CDR3 has 13 residues. Researchers divided each subset's genomic DNA evenly across several immunoSEQ plates. Sorted-subset replicate PCR reactions contained about 200 ng DNA, corresponding to tens of thousands of T cell genomes. Measured with immunoSEQ multiplex PCR; TCRdb has only the in-frame clones, and not every one. Of 800,000 to 1,200,000 clones in the sample, around 78% were seen once. In the case of this clone: Its specificity is not known.

Sequencing was performed on memory CD4+ T cells from PBMCs. Regarding subset: CD45RA-negative fraction. This clonotype was obtained from a man aged 18 to 35 in good health. Some clones in this sample may be carry-over from other donors' samples. V is TRBV27 and J is TRBJ2-2, with D hard to call. CDR3 sequence: CASSFQNTGELFF. The CDR3 nucleotides are TGTGCCAGCAGTTTCCAGAACACCGGGGAGCTGTTTTTT.